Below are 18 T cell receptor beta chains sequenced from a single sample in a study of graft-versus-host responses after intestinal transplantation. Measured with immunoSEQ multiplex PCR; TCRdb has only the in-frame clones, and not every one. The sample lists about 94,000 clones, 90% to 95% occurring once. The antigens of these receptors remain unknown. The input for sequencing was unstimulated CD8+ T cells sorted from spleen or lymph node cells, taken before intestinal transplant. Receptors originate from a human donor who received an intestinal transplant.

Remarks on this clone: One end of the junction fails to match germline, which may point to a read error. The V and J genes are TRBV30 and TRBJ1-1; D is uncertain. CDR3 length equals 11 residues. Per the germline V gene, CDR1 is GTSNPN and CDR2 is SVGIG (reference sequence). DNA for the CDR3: TGTGCCTGGAGTGTTAACAGTGAAGCTTTCTTT. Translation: CAWSVNSEAFF.

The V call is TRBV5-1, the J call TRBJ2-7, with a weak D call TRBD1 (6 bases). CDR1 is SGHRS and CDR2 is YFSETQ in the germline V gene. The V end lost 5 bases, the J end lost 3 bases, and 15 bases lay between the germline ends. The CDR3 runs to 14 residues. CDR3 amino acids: CASSYRTDGYEQYF. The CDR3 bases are TGCGCCAGCAGTTATCGGACAGACGGCTACGAGCAGTACTTC.

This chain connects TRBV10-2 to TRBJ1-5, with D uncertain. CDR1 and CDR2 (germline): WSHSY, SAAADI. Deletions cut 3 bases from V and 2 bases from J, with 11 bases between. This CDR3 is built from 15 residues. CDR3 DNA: TGCGCCAGCAGTGACCTAGTGTGGGGCAATCAGCCCCAGCATTTT. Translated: CASSDLVWGNQPQHF.

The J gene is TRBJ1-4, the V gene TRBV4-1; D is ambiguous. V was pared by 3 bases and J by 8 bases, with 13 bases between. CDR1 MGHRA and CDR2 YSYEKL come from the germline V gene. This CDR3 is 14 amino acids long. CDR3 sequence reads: CASSQGDPGEKLFF. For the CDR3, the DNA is TGCGCCAGCAGCCAGGGAGACCCTGGAGAAAAACTGTTTTTT.

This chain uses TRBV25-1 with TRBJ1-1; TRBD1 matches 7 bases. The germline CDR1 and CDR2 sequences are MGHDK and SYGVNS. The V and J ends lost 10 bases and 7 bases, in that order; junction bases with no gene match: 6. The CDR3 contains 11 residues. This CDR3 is CATEQGYEAFF. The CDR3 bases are TGTGCCACCGAACAGGGGTATGAAGCTTTCTTT. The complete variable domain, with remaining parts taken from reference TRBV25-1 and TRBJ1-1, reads EADIYQTPRYLVIGTGKKITLECSQTMGHDKMYWYQQDPGMELHLIHYSYGVNSTEKGDLSSESTVSRIRTEHFPLTLESARPSHTSQYLCATEQGYEAFFGQGTRLTVV.

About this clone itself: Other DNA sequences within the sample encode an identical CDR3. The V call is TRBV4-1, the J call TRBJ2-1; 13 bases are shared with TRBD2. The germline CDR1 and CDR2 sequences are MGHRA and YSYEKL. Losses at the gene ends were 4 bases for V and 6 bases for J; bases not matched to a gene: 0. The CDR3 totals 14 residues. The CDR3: CASSRTSGSNEQFF. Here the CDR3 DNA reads TGCGCCAGCAGCCGGACTAGCGGGAGCAATGAGCAGTTCTTC.

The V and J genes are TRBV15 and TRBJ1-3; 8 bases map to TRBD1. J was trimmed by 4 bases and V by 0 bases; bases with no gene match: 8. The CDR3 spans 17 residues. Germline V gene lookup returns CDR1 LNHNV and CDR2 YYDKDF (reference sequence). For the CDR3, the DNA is TGTGCCACCAGCAGAGATGTCGGGACAGGCGACGGAAACACCATATATTTT. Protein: CATSRDVGTGDGNTIYF.

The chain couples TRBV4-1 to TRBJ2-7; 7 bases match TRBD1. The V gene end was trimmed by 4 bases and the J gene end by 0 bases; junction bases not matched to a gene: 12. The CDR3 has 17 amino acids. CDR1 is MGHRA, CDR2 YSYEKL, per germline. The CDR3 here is CASSPVYGQVSSYEQYF. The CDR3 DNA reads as TGCGCCAGCAGCCCAGTATATGGACAGGTGAGCTCCTACGAGCAGTACTTC.

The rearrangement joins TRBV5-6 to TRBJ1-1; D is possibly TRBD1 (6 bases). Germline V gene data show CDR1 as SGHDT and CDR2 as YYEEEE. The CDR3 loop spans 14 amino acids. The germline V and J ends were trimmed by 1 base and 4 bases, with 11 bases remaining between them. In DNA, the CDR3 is TGTGCCAGCAGCTTGTCTTGGACAGCCACTGAAGCTTTCTTT. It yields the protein CASSLSWTATEAFF.

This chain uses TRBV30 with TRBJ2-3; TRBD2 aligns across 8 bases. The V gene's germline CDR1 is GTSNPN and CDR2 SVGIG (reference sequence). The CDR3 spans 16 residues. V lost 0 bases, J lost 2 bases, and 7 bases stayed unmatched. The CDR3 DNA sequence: TGTGCCTGGAGTGTACTTGGCGGGGGGACCACAGATACGCAGTATTTT. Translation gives CAWSVLGGGTTDTQYF.

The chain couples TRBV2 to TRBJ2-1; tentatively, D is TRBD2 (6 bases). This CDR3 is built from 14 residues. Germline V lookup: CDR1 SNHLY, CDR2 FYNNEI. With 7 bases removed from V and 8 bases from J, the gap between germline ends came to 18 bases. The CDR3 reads CASNGGGVRDEQFF. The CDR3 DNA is TGTGCCAGCAACGGGGGTGGAGTGAGGGATGAGCAGTTCTTC.

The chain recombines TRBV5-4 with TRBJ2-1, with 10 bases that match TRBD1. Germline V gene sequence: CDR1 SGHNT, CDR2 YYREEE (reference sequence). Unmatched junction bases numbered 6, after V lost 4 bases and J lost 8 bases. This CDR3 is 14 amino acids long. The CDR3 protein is CASSPPDRGDEQFF. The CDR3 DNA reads TGTGCCAGCAGCCCCCCGGACAGGGGGGATGAGCAGTTCTTC.

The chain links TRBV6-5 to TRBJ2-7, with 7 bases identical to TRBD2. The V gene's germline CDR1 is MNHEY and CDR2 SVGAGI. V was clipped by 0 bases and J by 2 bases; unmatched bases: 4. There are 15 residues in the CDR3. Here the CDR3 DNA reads TGTGCCAGCAGTTACTCGAGCGGGACCACCTACGAGCAGTACTTC. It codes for CASSYSSGTTYEQYF.

The CDR3 is CAWSHPLGHLNTEAFF. The CDR3, as DNA: TGTGCCTGGAGCCACCCGTTGGGACACTTGAACACTGAAGCTTTCTTT. The chain links TRBV30 to TRBJ1-1; a weak D match, TRBD1 (6 bases). The CDR3 is made up of 16 amino acids. Trimming took 3 bases from V and 0 from J, leaving 17 bases between them. Germline V gene lookup returns CDR1 GTSNPN and CDR2 SVGIG (reference sequence). The full variable domain, with the rest looked up from reference TRBV30 and TRBJ1-1, is SQTIHQWPATLVQPVGSPLSLECTVEGTSNPNLYWYRQAAGRGLQLLFYSVGIGQISSEVPQNLSASRPQDRQFILSSKKLLLSDSGFYLCAWSHPLGHLNTEAFFGQGTRLTVV.

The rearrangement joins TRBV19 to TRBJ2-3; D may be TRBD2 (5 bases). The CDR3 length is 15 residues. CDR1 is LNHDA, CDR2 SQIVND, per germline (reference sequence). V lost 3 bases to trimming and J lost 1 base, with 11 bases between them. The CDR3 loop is CASSMSDSRTDTQYF. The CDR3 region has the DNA TGTGCCAGTAGTATGTCGGACTCACGCACAGATACGCAGTATTTT. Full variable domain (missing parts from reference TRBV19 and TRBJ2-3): DGGITQSPKYLFRKEGQNVTLSCEQNLNHDAMYWYRQDPGQGLRLIYYSQIVNDFQKGDIAEGYSVSREKKESFPLTVTSAQKNPTAFYLCASSMSDSRTDTQYFGPGTRLTVL.

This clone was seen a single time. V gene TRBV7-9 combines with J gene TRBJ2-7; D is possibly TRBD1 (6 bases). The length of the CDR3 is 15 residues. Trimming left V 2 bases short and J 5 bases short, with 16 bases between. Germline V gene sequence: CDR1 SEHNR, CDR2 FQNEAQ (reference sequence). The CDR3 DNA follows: TGTGCCAGCAGCTTATCTTGGCAGGGGAAGGACGAGCAGTACTTC. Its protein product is CASSLSWQGKDEQYF.

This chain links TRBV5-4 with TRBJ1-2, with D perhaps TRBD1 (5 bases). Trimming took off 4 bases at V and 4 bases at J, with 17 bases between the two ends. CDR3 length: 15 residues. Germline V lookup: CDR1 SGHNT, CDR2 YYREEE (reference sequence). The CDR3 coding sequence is TGTGCCAGCAGCCACCACCCGGACACCTCCTATGGCTACACCTTC. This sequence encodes CASSHHPDTSYGYTF.

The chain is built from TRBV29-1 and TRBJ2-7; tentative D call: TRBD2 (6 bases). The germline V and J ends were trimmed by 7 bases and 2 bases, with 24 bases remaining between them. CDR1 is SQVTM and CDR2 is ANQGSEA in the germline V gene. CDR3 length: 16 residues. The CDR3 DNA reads TGCAGCGCTGCACCACACCCGCGGGACGTCCCCTACGAGCAGTACTTC. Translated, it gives CSAAPHPRDVPYEQYF.